The sequence of this T cell receptor (beta chain) was determined in a study of shared clonotypes between healthy human individuals. Study-level information: Donors, aged 18 to 49, were a couple of women and three men.

The germline CDR1 and CDR2 sequences are LNHDA and SQIVND (reference sequence). The ends were cut back, 7 bases at V and 2 bases at J, with 9 bases in the middle. The CDR3 totals 13 residues. This clone was counted a few times. For each subset, genomic DNA was distributed in equal portions over several immunoSEQ plates. In the study's own analysis: Without quality scores, immunoSEQ junctional reads could not be filtered like full-length reads. The repertoire was sequenced with immunoSEQ multiplex PCR; TCRdb's copy has only in-frame clones and lacks some. The V and J calls and clone size were taken over from that table, and D and trimming were inferred from the DNA. The sample has about 490,000 clones; approximately 80% are singletons.

Sequences were obtained from PBMCs. The TCR was taken from a woman aged 40 to 50 in good health. Some clones in this sample may be carry-over from other donors' samples. The gene calls are TRBV19 and TRBJ1-5; D remains unclear. The CDR3 region is CASKGNGNQPQHF. DNA for the CDR3: TGTGCCAGTAAAGGGAATGGCAATCAGCCCCAGCATTTT.